A single TCR beta chain is shown here with its context. This clonotype was recorded many times. The target of this receptor is not known. Base qualities are not provided; no much larger clone lies one nucleotide away. The time point label for this specimen denotes: newly diagnosed GD, antithyroid drugs for less than 3 months. RNA was extracted from PBMCs in TRIzol for both TCR sequencing and RNA sequencing. The diagnosis of Graves' disease followed American Thyroid Association guidelines. The patients came from an endocrinology department in Xi'an, China. From each patient, about 9.7 milliliters of peripheral blood was collected into an EDTA anticoagulant tube. Ficoll Paque Plus density gradient separation was used to isolate PBMCs, and no additional T cell sorting was done. An Agilent 2100 Bioanalyzer and agarose gel were used to assess RNA quality, and a NanoDrop 2000 was used to measure RNA concentration.

The CDR3 measures 14 amino acids from cysteine to phenylalanine. Only the CDR3 DNA stays, 42 bases, in frame from base 1. Trimming leaves V shorter by 4 bases and J shorter by 1 base, with the junction holding 4 bases beyond the gene matches. CDR1 and CDR2 were assigned from the germline V gene (reference sequence) as GTSNPN and SVGIG. The library was generated by multiplex PCR. Sequencing was carried out with an Illumina HiSeq 4000. iRepertoire HTBI primers and Arm-PCR amplification of CDR3 regions were used to construct TCR beta libraries. PCR products were gel purified before sequencing. Per the source publication's procedure: Gene usage analysis of CDR3 amino acid clonotypes relied on the approximately 60 TRBV and fewer than 15 TRBJ segments identified across samples. COPE and FqMerger were used to merge the filtered high-quality paired reads into contigs. BLAST was used to align contigs to IMGT TRBV, TRBD and TRBJ reference genes, with CDR3 defined following IMGT. Any clonotype with a frequency above 0.1% was classified as a highly expanded clone. Shannon entropy was used to measure repertoire diversity, and the Gini coefficient was used to measure V-J evenness. Clonotypes shared by more than one individual were considered public. TCRdb ran its own pipeline on the public reads, namely fastp trimming at Q25 and MiXCR clone calling, and kept in-frame beta chains. Rows are combined by CDR3 protein, so each entry shows the most common genes and DNA. The V and J calls shown here were made by TCRdb, not taken from the authors' results. The sample has 350,000 to 550,000 distinct CDR3 sequences on record, around 15% of them singletons. The top ten clonotypes cover roughly 15% of the sample.

This specimen belongs to a study of regulatory T cells in long-lasting Graves disease (TCRdb year 2021). Describing the broader study: Patients with newly diagnosed Graves' disease had been on antithyroid drugs for under 3 months. This study used TCR sequencing and RNA sequencing of peripheral blood to compare persistent Graves' disease patients against newly diagnosed Graves' disease patients. The study was conducted in China and was registered as a clinical trial. A total of around 35 samples were covered by TCR sequencing, comprising some 13 persistent and around 20 newly diagnosed Graves' disease patients. Summary of the overall study and its limitations: Compared with newly diagnosed patients, patients with persistent Graves' disease had lower TCR Shannon entropy and fewer highly expanded clones, which suggests clonal expansion. The small sample size was acknowledged by the authors as a limitation that may reduce accuracy. Sequencing and analysis were limited to the TCR beta chain. Persistent disease showed preferential use of TRBV28, TRBJ1-2 and TRBJ2-5, whereas newly diagnosed disease favored TRBV20-1 and TRBJ2-1. Because the primary lesion, thyroid tissue, could not be accessed, the study looked at peripheral blood alone. Patients with persistent disease shared more public clonotypes (about 3,000) than newly diagnosed patients did (966).

The same specimen was also included in a second study, on T cells in Graves' hyperthyroidism and ophthalmopathy. As the second study states: Graves' hyperthyroidism was defined as stable when no progression to ophthalmopathy occurred over 18 months of follow-up. Hyperthyroidism patients were aged 18 to 65 years and newly diagnosed, with disease duration of less than 2 months. Exclusion was applied to patients with uncontrolled infections, other autoimmune diseases, pregnancy or lactation. Clinical symptoms, serum thyroxine and TRAb, thyroid ultrasound, and orbital computed tomography formed the basis for the diagnoses. The TCR CDR3 was subjected to a first round of RT-PCR using the HTBI primer set and the Qiagen OneStep RT-PCR kit. Blood samples also contained most of the expanded thyroid clonotypes (frequency above 0.001), which suggests that blood repertoires may reflect thyroid immune responses. A model built on a 13 V-J signature distinguished ophthalmopathy from stable hyperthyroidism, reaching 87.88% sensitivity and around 81% specificity in cross-validation and 80%/75% in testing. In validation, the model predicted progression to ophthalmopathy with approximately 69% sensitivity and 72% to 85% specificity, a median of about 6 months before onset. To identify TCR V-J signatures that set the groups apart, the researchers used a discovery cohort of more than 95 patients, made up of under 45 with Graves' ophthalmopathy and about 60 with stable Graves' hyperthyroidism. Prospective prediction of ophthalmopathy was tested in an independent validation cohort consisting of 18 hyperthyroidism patients and 15 to 17 patients who later progressed to ophthalmopathy. The roughly 91 discovery patients were randomly split 7:3 into training and test sets. In addition, the study compared T-cell repertoires in thyroid tissue and in blood from roughly 6 Graves' hyperthyroidism patients. After sampling, hyperthyroidism patients received methimazole starting at 30 mg daily, and ophthalmopathy patients received high-dose intravenous methylprednisolone. Libraries were constructed in a second round of multiplex PCR, after which size selection and purification were carried out. Paired-end sequencing of the libraries was performed with 100 bp reads on an Illumina HiSeq2000. SOAPnuke was used to process the raw data, with reads discarded if the reads contained adapters or uncalled bases, had a mean Phred below 15, or lacked an exact constant-primer or identifier match. High-quality paired reads were merged with COPE v1.2.5, and unique nucleotide sequences were defined as clonotypes. MiTCR v1.1 was used to align clonotypes to the IMGT TRBV, TRBD and TRBJ reference segments. The analysis was restricted to V-J combinations with a frequency above 0.0001, which together covered roughly 99% of the repertoires. A TCS score was defined as the ratio between F50 (clonal expansion) and ExV (chaos), using BLOSUM62-based TCRdist between CDR3 peptides within each V-J. Welch's t-statistics and random forest reduced roughly 500 V-J features to about 13, which were used in a naive Bayes classifier (R e1071). No statistical method was used to set the sample size in advance, and investigators knew the group allocation. The paper reports TCR Vbeta CDR3 sequencing of some 140 peripheral blood samples: approximately 41 ophthalmopathy, fewer than 80 hyperthyroidism and around 17 progressor patients.

The sample here was peripheral blood mononuclear cells (PBMCs), taken at new diagnosis, from a patient treated with antithyroid drugs. Recombination linked TRBV30 to TRBJ2-3; 8 central bases correspond to TRBD2. The origin of this receptor is a woman between 50 and 59 years old with Graves disease. Donor details come from another sample of the same person, matched by shared clones. The CDR3 protein sequence reads: CAWKVGRGTDTQYF. The DNA sequence follows: TGTGCCTGGAAGGTCGGGAGGGGCACAGATACGCAGTATTTT.